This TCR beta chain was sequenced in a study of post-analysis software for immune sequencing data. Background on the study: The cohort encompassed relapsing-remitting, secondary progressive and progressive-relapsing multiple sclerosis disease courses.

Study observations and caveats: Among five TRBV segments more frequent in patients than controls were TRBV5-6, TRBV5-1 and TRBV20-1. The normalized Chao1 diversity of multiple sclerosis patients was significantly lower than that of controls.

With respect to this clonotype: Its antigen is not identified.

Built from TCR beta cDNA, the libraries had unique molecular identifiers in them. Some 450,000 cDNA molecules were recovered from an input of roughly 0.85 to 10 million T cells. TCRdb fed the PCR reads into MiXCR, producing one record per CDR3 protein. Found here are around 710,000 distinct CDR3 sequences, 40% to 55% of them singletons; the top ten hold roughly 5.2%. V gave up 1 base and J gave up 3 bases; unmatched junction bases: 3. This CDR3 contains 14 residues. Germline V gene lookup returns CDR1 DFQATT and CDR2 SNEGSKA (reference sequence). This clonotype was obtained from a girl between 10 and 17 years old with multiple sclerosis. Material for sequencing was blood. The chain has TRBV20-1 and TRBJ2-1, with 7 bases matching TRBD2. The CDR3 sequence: CSARVAGDYNEQFF. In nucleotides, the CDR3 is TGCAGTGCTAGAGTTGCGGGAGACTACAATGAGCAGTTCTTC.